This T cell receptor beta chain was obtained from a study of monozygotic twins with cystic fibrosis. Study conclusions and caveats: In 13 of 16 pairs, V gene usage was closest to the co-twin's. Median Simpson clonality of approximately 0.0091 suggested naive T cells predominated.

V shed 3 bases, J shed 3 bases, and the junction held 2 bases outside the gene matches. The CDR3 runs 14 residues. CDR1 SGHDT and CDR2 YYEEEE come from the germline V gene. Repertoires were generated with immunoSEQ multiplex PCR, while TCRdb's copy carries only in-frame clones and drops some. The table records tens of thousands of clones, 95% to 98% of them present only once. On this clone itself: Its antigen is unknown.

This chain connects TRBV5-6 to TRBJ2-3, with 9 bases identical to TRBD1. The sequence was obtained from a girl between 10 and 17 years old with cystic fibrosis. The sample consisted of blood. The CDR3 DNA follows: TGTGCCAGCAGCTGGGACAGGGCAACAGATACGCAGTATTTT. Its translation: CASSWDRATDTQYF.